Following are 23 T cell receptor beta chains from one sample sequenced in a study of blood T cells in healthy people across ages. For the second PCR, which ran for roughly 6 to 12 cycles, a sample-barcoded 5' primer and a J-beta primer mix were used. TCRdb re-derived calls from the 5' RACE reads in MiXCR, one entry per CDR3 protein. The sample has about 1 million distinct CDR3 sequences; approximately 25% are singletons. The same specimen was also included in a second study, on T cells of mothers and their children.

The sequencing sample was made of blood. The receptors were sampled from a girl under 10 years old in good health.

This chain uses TRBV29-1 with TRBJ2-7; D not certain. The CDR3 has 14 amino acids. Per germline, CDR1 SQVTM and CDR2 ANQGSEA. Trimming pared 2 bases from V and 2 bases from J, leaving 13 bases between. CDR3 bases: TGCAGCGTTGAATTAGTAGGGTTGACCTACGAGCAGTACTTC. This translates into CSVELVGLTYEQYF.

The chain has TRBV2 and TRBJ1-5, with D uncertain. The CDR3 covers 13 residues. Per germline, CDR1 SNHLY and CDR2 FYNNEI. V lost 6 bases and J lost 6, with 12 bases in between. The CDR3: CASSQVSRQPQHF. The DNA of the CDR3 is TGTGCCAGCAGCCAGGTGTCTCGTCAGCCCCAGCATTTT.

V and J are TRBV9 and TRBJ2-7; 8 nucleotides align to TRBD2. The CDR3 is 16 amino acids. J was trimmed by 2 bases and V by 4 bases; bases with no gene match: 11. CDR1 SGDLS and CDR2 YYNGEE come from the germline V gene. The CDR3 region is CASSPGVDSGTYEQYF. The CDR3 bases are TGTGCCAGCAGCCCTGGGGTTGATAGCGGGACCTACGAGCAGTACTTC.

The sample holds a few counts of this clonotype. The chain couples TRBV4-3 to TRBJ2-5, with D possibly TRBD2 on 5 matching bases. The length of the CDR3 is 13 residues. CDR1 is LGHNA and CDR2 is YSLEER in the germline V gene. With 4 bases removed from V and 5 bases from J, the gap between germline ends came to 11 bases. CDR3 coding DNA: TGCGCCAGCAGCCCCAAAGGACTGGAGACCCAGTACTTC. This encodes CASSPKGLETQYF.

The rearrangement joins TRBV12-3 or TRBV12-4 to TRBJ2-1; D remains ambiguous. This CDR3 has 13 residues. With 7 bases removed from V and 2 bases from J, the gap between germline ends came to 9 bases. The CDR3: CASMGSTYNEQFF. As DNA, the CDR3 is TGTGCCAGCATGGGCAGTACCTACAATGAGCAGTTCTTC.

The V and J genes are TRBV6-5 and TRBJ2-5; possibly TRBD1 or TRBD2 for D (6 bases each). The J call may be incorrect, as the DNA end agrees better with TRBJ2-7. Germline-derived CDR1 and CDR2 are MNHEY and SVGAGI. The CDR3 extends over 15 amino acids. CDR3 nucleotide sequence: TGTGCCAGCAGAATATCCCGGGGGCGAGTTGGCGAGCAGTACTTC. Protein: CASRISRGRVGEQYF.

This clonotype was recorded a few times. The V call is TRBV7-9, the J call TRBJ2-5, with D possibly called TRBD1 or TRBD2 (6 bases each). From germline, CDR1 is SEHNR and CDR2 FQNEAQ (reference sequence). V dropped 4 bases and J dropped 11 bases, with 20 bases sitting between them. The CDR3 has 14 amino acids. The CDR3 DNA is TGTGCCAGCAGCTCGTTAGGGGGGAGCGGTGAGCAGTACTTC. This codes for CASSSLGGSGEQYF.

This clonotype occurred many times. V gene TRBV7-2 combines with J gene TRBJ1-5; D is unresolved. Trimming took 2 bases from V and 6 from J, leaving 5 bases between them. Germline assignment: CDR1 SGHTA and CDR2 FQGNSA. The CDR3 extends over 12 amino acids. CDR3 region: CASSLNSQPQHF. CDR3 nucleotide sequence: TGTGCCAGCAGCTTAAATAGTCAGCCCCAGCATTTT.

This rearrangement joins TRBV5-5 to TRBJ2-4; D possibly uses TRBD1 or TRBD2 (6 bases each). CDR3 length equals 16 residues. V was shortened by 0 bases and J by 4 bases, with 14 bases between the two germline ends. Per the germline V gene, CDR1 is SGHKS and CDR2 is YYEKEE (reference sequence). The CDR3 loop reads CASSLGGAGRKNIQYF. In nucleotides, the CDR3 is TGTGCCAGCAGCTTGGGGGGGGCGGGTAGAAAAAACATTCAGTACTTC.

The chain links TRBV7-3 to TRBJ2-1; D ambiguous. CDR1 SGHTA and CDR2 FQGTGA come from the germline V gene. Trimming pared 4 bases from V and 5 bases from J, leaving 9 bases between. This CDR3 has 13 residues. CDR3 loop: CASSYLCNNEQFF. The CDR3 coding sequence is TGTGCCAGCAGCTATCTATGTAACAATGAGCAGTTCTTC. The whole variable domain, filled in from reference TRBV7-3 and TRBJ2-1, reads GAGVSQTPSNKVTEKGKYVELRCDPISGHTALYWYRQSLGQGPEFLIYFQGTGAADDSGLPNDRFFAVRPEGSVSTLKIQRTERGDSAVYLCASSYLCNNEQFFGPGTRLTVL.

This clonotype was seen just once. The chain links TRBV6-6 to TRBJ2-5; D perhaps matches TRBD1 (5 bases). This CDR3 is 15 amino acids long. The germline V gene has CDR1 MNHNY and CDR2 SVGAGI (reference sequence). Trimming removed 4 bases from V and 3 bases from J, with 15 bases in between. The CDR3 bases are TGTGCCAGCAGTTTTCTAGACAGCGTGAAAGAGACCCAGTACTTC. Translation: CASSFLDSVKETQYF.

The chain employs TRBV11-1 and TRBJ2-5, with 9 positions matching TRBD1. V lost 3 bases and J lost 2; bases outside the gene matches: 4. The CDR3 loop spans 15 amino acids. Germline assignment: CDR1 SGHAT and CDR2 FQDESV (reference sequence). The CDR3 protein is CASSLDRGWQETQYF. CDR3 sequence (DNA): TGTGCCAGCAGCTTGGACAGGGGTTGGCAAGAGACCCAGTACTTC. Full variable domain (outside the CDR3, taken from reference TRBV11-1 and TRBJ2-5): EAEVAQSPRYKITEKSQAVAFWCDPISGHATLYWYRQILGQGPELLVQFQDESVVDDSQLPKDRFSAERLKGVDSTLKIQPAELGDSAMYLCASSLDRGWQETQYFGPGTRLLVL.

The chain links TRBV3-1 to TRBJ2-5; TRBD2 matches 7 bases. The V gene end was trimmed by 2 bases and the J gene end by 4 bases; junction bases not matched to a gene: 10. Germline lookup yields CDR1 LGHDT and CDR2 YNNKEL (reference sequence). The CDR3 length is 16 residues. CDR3 protein: CASSQLLADPRETQYF. The CDR3 DNA follows: TGTGCCAGCAGCCAACTTCTAGCGGACCCTCGAGAGACCCAGTACTTC.

The chain couples TRBV5-1 to TRBJ1-3; D might be TRBD1 (6 bases). The CDR3 covers 15 residues. V was pared by 0 bases and J by 4 bases, with 11 bases between. The V gene's germline CDR1 is SGHRS and CDR2 YFSETQ. CDR3 sequence: CASSLAGEHGNTIYF. The CDR3 coding sequence is TGCGCCAGCAGCTTGGCAGGGGAGCACGGAAACACCATATATTTT.

The chain combines TRBV5-1 with TRBJ2-5; D gene unclear. CDR3 length: 14 amino acids. V lost 0 bases and J 0 bases, leaving 6 bases between the germline ends. Looked up from germline, CDR1 is SGHRS and CDR2 is YFSETQ. The DNA of the CDR3 is TGCGCCAGCAGCTTGGTTTCGGACCAAGAGACCCAGTACTTC. It specifies CASSLVSDQETQYF.

This chain joins TRBV3-1 and TRBJ2-3; the D is unclear. This CDR3 is built from 15 residues. Germline V gene data show CDR1 as LGHDT and CDR2 as YNNKEL (reference sequence). V was cut by 4 bases and J by 4 bases, with 15 bases left in between. The CDR3 coding sequence is TGTGCCAGCAGCCCCCGTCAATTACAGTCAGATACGCAGTATTTT. Its translation is CASSPRQLQSDTQYF.

The J gene is TRBJ2-1, the V gene TRBV28; D might be TRBD1 (6 bases). The CDR3 totals 16 residues. The V gene lost 5 bases and the J gene lost 8 bases, with 22 bases spanning the gap. Per germline, CDR1 MDHEN and CDR2 SYDVKM. CDR3 amino acids: CASSALMGADIDEQFF. DNA of the CDR3: TGTGCCAGCAGTGCCCTCATGGGGGCCGATATTGATGAGCAGTTCTTC.

This clonotype was observed many times. The rearrangement joins TRBV3-1 to TRBJ2-2, with 7 bases aligning to TRBD1. The V segment lost 7 bases and the J segment 0 bases; nucleotides outside the gene matches: 2. The CDR3 runs 14 residues. Per the germline V gene, CDR1 is LGHDT and CDR2 is YNNKEL (reference sequence). Here the CDR3 DNA reads TGTGCCAGCAACAGGGGTACGAACACCGGGGAGCTGTTTTTT. Translation: CASNRGTNTGELFF.

The sample holds a few counts of this clonotype. Mismatch with germline at one junction end may stem from a read error. The chain links TRBV12-3 or TRBV12-4 to TRBJ2-1; possibly TRBD2 for D (6 bases). There are 12 residues in the CDR3. The CDR3: CASSLAVPAQFF. The CDR3 coding sequence is TGTGCCAGCAGCTTAGCGGTCCCGGCGCAGTTCTTC.

The rearrangement uses TRBV9 and TRBJ2-3, with D possibly TRBD2 on 6 matching bases. Germline V gives CDR1 SGDLS, CDR2 YYNGEE. V was shortened by 0 bases and J by 4 bases, with 12 bases between the two germline ends. The CDR3 has 15 residues. DNA of the CDR3: TGTGCCAGCAGCGTAGCGGGGGACCTATCAGATACGCAGTATTTT. Translated, it gives CASSVAGDLSDTQYF.

This clonotype was detected only a few times. The chain joins TRBV6-5 to TRBJ1-5; D is unresolved. With 2 bases removed from V and 6 bases from J, the gap between germline ends came to 8 bases. The germline V gene encodes CDR1 MNHEY and CDR2 SVGAGI. The CDR3 runs 13 residues. The CDR3 nucleotides read TGTGCCAGCAGTTACCTCGGAGGTCAGCCCCAGCATTTT. This sequence encodes CASSYLGGQPQHF.

This clonotype was observed a single time. The chain links TRBV20-1 to TRBJ2-7, with D maybe TRBD1 (6 bases). With 6 bases removed from V and 2 bases from J, the gap between germline ends came to 14 bases. The CDR3 is made up of 13 amino acids. CDR1 is DFQATT, CDR2 SNEGSKA, per germline (reference sequence). DNA of the CDR3: TGCAGTGCGAGGACAGAGGATACCTACGAGCAGTACTTC. This gives the protein CSARTEDTYEQYF.

The chain combines TRBV21-1 with TRBJ2-5. TRBV21-1 represents a pseudogene. The CDR3 covers 14 residues. The CDR3: CASSNSGIQETQYF. As DNA, the CDR3 is TGTGCCAGCAGCAATTCTGGGATACAAGAGACCCAGTACTTC.